These 29 T cell receptor beta chains came from one sample sequenced in a study of siplizumab effects on memory and regulatory T cells (dated by TCRdb to between 2018 and 2020). Receptor libraries were prepared by the immunoSEQ multiplex PCR assay. TCRdb carries this immuneACCESS record with in-frame sequences only. Its versions omit some clonotypes, under half of them owing to an unresolved V gene in the studies checked, with the rest unexplained. The sample has 85,000 to 120,000 clones on record, around nine tenths of them singletons. Around 1.1% of the sample is held by the ten biggest clonotypes. What was sequenced was CD4+ T cells sorted from blood. These receptors were taken from a human donor in good health.

The chain links TRBV2 to TRBJ2-7; D remains ambiguous. Germline values: CDR1 SNHLY, CDR2 FYNNEI. V lost 4 bases to trimming and J lost 4 bases, with 5 bases between them. This CDR3 has 11 residues. Here the CDR3 DNA reads TGTGCCAGCAGTGCTAGATACGAGCAGTACTTC. Translating it yields CASSARYEQYF.

J is TRBJ2-3 and V is TRBV29-1; 7 nucleotides agree with TRBD1. CDR1 SQVTM and CDR2 ANQGSEA come from the germline V gene. The CDR3 is 15 residues long. V shed 4 bases, J shed 4 bases, and the junction held 11 bases outside the gene matches. DNA for the CDR3: TGCAGCGTTGGGGGGACAGTGATAATCGCAGATACGCAGTATTTT. Translated: CSVGGTVIIADTQYF.

This clone was seen just once. For the CDR3, the DNA is TGTGCCACCAAGGGAGATACGCAGTATTTT. As protein: CATKGDTQYF. The chain employs TRBV10-3 and TRBJ2-3; D remains ambiguous. Germline CDR1 is ENHRY and CDR2 is SYGVKD. The CDR3 runs 10 residues. Trimming left V 10 bases short and J 5 bases short, with 7 bases between.

CDR3 protein: CASSSHGASYEQYF. The CDR3, as DNA: TGTGCCAGCAGCTCACACGGGGCCTCCTACGAGCAGTACTTC. This chain connects TRBV7-6 to TRBJ2-7; the D call may be TRBD1 or TRBD2 (5 bases each). Germline V CDR1 and CDR2: SGHVS, FNYEAQ. CDR3 size: 14 residues. V lost 4 bases and J 0 bases, leaving 10 bases between the germline ends.

This rearrangement joins TRBV18 to TRBJ2-1; D is possibly TRBD2 (5 bases). The V and J ends lost 3 bases and 2 bases respectively, with 14 bases between them. CDR1 and CDR2 from the germline V gene are KGHSH and LQKENI. This CDR3 spans 16 amino acids. The CDR3 here is CASSPPSGYTYNEQFF. CDR3 sequence (DNA): TGTGCCAGCTCACCCCCGAGCGGATACACCTACAATGAGCAGTTCTTC. Filled out from reference TRBV18 and TRBJ2-1, the complete variable domain reads NAGVMQNPRHLVRRRGQEARLRCSPMKGHSHVYWYRQLPEEGLKFMVYLQKENIIDESGMPKERFSAEFPKEGPSILRIQQVVRGDSAAYFCASSPPSGYTYNEQFFGPGTRLTVL.

The V gene is TRBV11-2, the J gene TRBJ2-1; 15 bases match TRBD2. Germline V gene sequence: CDR1 SGHAT, CDR2 FQNNGV. V gave up 4 bases and J gave up 5 bases; unmatched junction bases: 3. This CDR3 is built from 16 residues. CDR3 region: CASSSRTSGRDNEQFF. The CDR3 DNA reads as TGTGCCAGCAGCTCCCGGACTAGCGGGAGGGACAATGAGCAGTTCTTC.

This chain uses TRBV30 with TRBJ2-2, with TRBD2 identical over 8 bases. CDR3 length equals 14 residues. Germline CDR1 and CDR2: GTSNPN and SVGIG (reference sequence). Trimming cost V 4 bases and J 2 bases; bases outside gene matches: 3. CDR3 residues: CAWTGLANTGELFF. DNA of the CDR3: TGTGCCTGGACAGGACTAGCAAACACCGGGGAGCTGTTTTTT.

J is TRBJ2-5 and V is TRBV4-1; D not certain. The CDR3 is 13 amino acids. V lost 4 bases and J lost 0, with 6 bases in between. Germline assignment: CDR1 MGHRA and CDR2 YSYEKL. As DNA, the CDR3 is TGCGCCAGCAGCCGAACGGACCAAGAGACCCAGTACTTC. Translation gives CASSRTDQETQYF.

This rearrangement joins TRBV2 to TRBJ2-2; TRBD1 agrees at 7 bases. Germline trimming cut 6 bases from V and 5 bases from J; bases unmatched to any gene: 9. This CDR3 spans 15 amino acids. CDR1 is SNHLY and CDR2 is FYNNEI in the germline V gene. CDR3 DNA sequence: TGTGCCAGCAGGGTTTGGACAGGCGCTACCGGGGAGCTGTTTTTT. Its protein product is CASRVWTGATGELFF.

V and J are TRBV28 and TRBJ1-4; maybe TRBD1 (6 bases). Germline V gives CDR1 MDHEN, CDR2 SYDVKM. CDR3 length: 15 amino acids. V was pared by 1 base and J by 2 bases, with 8 bases between. CDR3 loop: CASSLLGGTNEKLFF. In nucleotides, the CDR3 is TGTGCCAGCAGTTTATTGGGGGGCACTAATGAAAAACTGTTTTTT.

The chain is built from TRBV14 and TRBJ1-5; tentatively, D is TRBD1 (6 bases). The germline gives CDR1 SGHDN, CDR2 FVKESK. The CDR3 is made up of 14 amino acids. V was cut by 1 base and J by 4 bases, with 8 bases left in between. This chain's CDR3 is CASSQGGGNQPQHF. Written as DNA, the CDR3 is TGTGCCAGCAGCCAAGGAGGGGGTAATCAGCCCCAGCATTTT.

The gene calls are TRBV10-3 and TRBJ1-1, with 9 bases identical to TRBD1. The CDR3 extends over 16 amino acids. Germline-derived CDR1 and CDR2 are ENHRY and SYGVKD. Trimming cost V 4 bases and J 4 bases; bases outside gene matches: 10. The CDR3 spells CAISGDRGSEATEAFF. CDR3 DNA sequence: TGTGCCATCAGTGGAGACAGGGGGAGTGAAGCCACTGAAGCTTTCTTT.

V gene TRBV7-2 combines with J gene TRBJ2-7; weak D call: TRBD2 (6 bases). V lost 5 bases to trimming and J lost 2 bases, with 16 bases between them. There are 15 residues in the CDR3. Germline assignment: CDR1 SGHTA and CDR2 FQGNSA. CDR3 residues: CASSPRAGGPYEQYF. For the CDR3, the DNA is TGTGCCAGCAGCCCCCGGGCCGGGGGACCCTACGAGCAGTACTTC.

The chain links TRBV14 to TRBJ2-2; 9 positions agree with TRBD2. CDR1 is SGHDN and CDR2 is FVKESK in the germline V gene. J was trimmed by 5 bases and V by 0 bases; bases with no gene match: 7. The CDR3 loop spans 17 amino acids. CDR3 sequence: CASSQDRAGGPTGELFF. The CDR3 DNA reads TGTGCCAGCAGCCAAGATAGGGCGGGAGGGCCGACCGGGGAGCTGTTTTTT.

This chain uses TRBV6-1 with TRBJ2-1; D possibly corresponds to TRBD2 (6 bases). V shed 1 base and J shed 7 bases, with 17 bases lying between them. Germline CDR1 reads MNHNS; CDR2 reads SASEGT. This CDR3 is 16 amino acids long. The CDR3 loop is CASSEVGLGGWNEQFF. CDR3 nucleotides: TGTGCCAGCAGTGAAGTCGGTCTGGGGGGATGGAATGAGCAGTTCTTC.

The V and J genes are TRBV7-3 and TRBJ2-1; D possibly corresponds to TRBD2 (7 bases). Germline loops: CDR1 SGHTA, CDR2 FQGTGA. The CDR3 spans 15 residues. V was trimmed by 2 bases and J by 7 bases, leaving 15 bases between them. The CDR3, as DNA: TGTGCCAGCAGCTTACGTACAGGGAGGGGGAATGAGCAGTTCTTC. It codes for CASSLRTGRGNEQFF.

The chain is built from TRBV15 and TRBJ1-5; TRBD1 aligns across 11 bases. V lost 0 bases, J lost 2 bases, and 9 bases stayed unmatched. The CDR3 runs 19 residues. Germline V gene lookup returns CDR1 LNHNV and CDR2 YYDKDF (reference sequence). This chain's CDR3 is CATSRDLGQGALGNQPQHF. DNA of the CDR3: TGTGCCACCAGCAGAGATCTCGGACAGGGGGCATTGGGCAATCAGCCCCAGCATTTT. Together with reference TRBV15 and TRBJ1-5, the CDR3 gives the full variable domain: DAMVIQNPRYQVTQFGKPVTLSCSQTLNHNVMYWYQQKSSQAPKLLFHYYDKDFNNEADTPDNFQSRRPNTSFCFLDIRSPGLGDTAMYLCATSRDLGQGALGNQPQHFGDGTRLSIL.

J is TRBJ1-3 and V is TRBV28, with 11 positions matching TRBD1. The CDR3 runs 14 residues. The ends lost 6 bases at V and 4 bases at J; junction bases unmatched: 2. Germline V gene sequence: CDR1 MDHEN, CDR2 SYDVKM. CDR3 nucleotide sequence: TGTGCCAGCAGAGGACAGGGGGCAGGAAACACCATATATTTT. This encodes CASRGQGAGNTIYF.

The rearrangement joins TRBV29-1 to TRBJ2-3; D is unresolved. Trimming cost V 8 bases and J 2 bases, with 5 bases left between them. Germline V gene sequence: CDR1 SQVTM, CDR2 ANQGSEA. This CDR3 spans 10 amino acids. The CDR3 nucleotides are TGCAGCTCATACACAGATACGCAGTATTTT. Protein sequence: CSSYTDTQYF.

The gene calls are TRBV6-1 and TRBJ2-3; 8 nucleotides line up with TRBD1. J was trimmed by 4 bases and V by 4 bases; bases with no gene match: 4. The CDR3 runs 14 residues. Per the germline V gene, CDR1 is MNHNS and CDR2 is SASEGT. CDR3 DNA sequence: TGTGCCAGCAGTGGACAGGGACAGGCAGATACGCAGTATTTT. Translating gives CASSGQGQADTQYF.

V and J are TRBV18 and TRBJ2-3, with no clear D. V gave up 3 bases and J gave up 4 bases, with 17 bases separating them. The CDR3 has 16 amino acids. Germline V gene sequence: CDR1 KGHSH, CDR2 LQKENI. In nucleotides, the CDR3 is TGTGCCAGCTCACCGGAGAGCCCAGCGACCTCAGATACGCAGTATTTT. Translated: CASSPESPATSDTQYF.

J is TRBJ2-7 and V is TRBV30, with D possibly called TRBD1 or TRBD2 (5 bases each). This CDR3 is built from 14 residues. Germline values: CDR1 GTSNPN, CDR2 SVGIG (reference sequence). Trimming stripped 4 bases from V and 2 bases from J, with 15 bases between. The CDR3 sequence is CAWKPNWGTYEQYF. The CDR3 DNA reads as TGTGCCTGGAAGCCTAATTGGGGGACCTACGAGCAGTACTTC.

This clone was counted a single time. The chain employs TRBV6-6 and TRBJ1-4, with D unclear. Trimming shortened V by 4 bases and J by 8 bases, and 14 bases separated the two germline ends. This CDR3 has 14 amino acids. CDR1 and CDR2 (germline): MNHNY, SVGAGI (reference sequence). CDR3 region: CASSSLGSGEKLFF. The DNA of the CDR3 is TGTGCCAGCAGTTCTCTAGGGTCGGGGGAAAAACTGTTTTTT.

V usage is TRBV14 and J usage is TRBJ2-5, with 7 bases aligning to TRBD1. Unmatched junction bases numbered 6, after V lost 3 bases and J lost 2 bases. The CDR3 contains 15 residues. Germline V gives CDR1 SGHDN, CDR2 FVKESK. This CDR3 reads CASSHLRDRQETQYF. Here the CDR3 DNA reads TGTGCCAGCAGCCACCTCCGGGACAGACAAGAGACCCAGTACTTC.

V gene TRBV7-9 combines with J gene TRBJ2-3, with TRBD2 matching over 8 bases. J gave up 2 bases and V 5 bases, and 6 bases lay outside the gene matches. CDR1 is SEHNR, CDR2 FQNEAQ, per germline (reference sequence). This CDR3 spans 15 amino acids. The CDR3 DNA reads TGTGCCAGCAGCGTTACAGCGGGGGCCACAGATACGCAGTATTTT. Its translation is CASSVTAGATDTQYF.

In its sample, this clone was seen once. V and J are TRBV29-1 and TRBJ2-5; TRBD2 agrees at 8 bases. Germline lookup yields CDR1 SQVTM and CDR2 ANQGSEA. The CDR3 has 16 residues. V shed 3 bases and J 4 bases; nucleotides not matched to a gene: 13. In nucleotides, the CDR3 is TGCAGCGTTGAGGAAAGGAGCGGGAGCGGGGCAGAGACCCAGTACTTC. This encodes CSVEERSGSGAETQYF.

V gene TRBV6-1 combines with J gene TRBJ2-1, with 9 nucleotides matching TRBD2. Germline V lookup: CDR1 MNHNS, CDR2 SASEGT. The CDR3 is 17 amino acids. The ends lost 3 bases at V and 5 bases at J; junction bases unmatched: 11. The CDR3 nucleotides are TGTGCCAGCAGTGAGAAAAGCTGGGCTAGCGGGGACAATGAGCAGTTCTTC. Residues: CASSEKSWASGDNEQFF.

The CDR3 here is CASSLEKLGEQYF. The CDR3 bases are TGTGCCAGCAGCTTAGAGAAACTGGGCGAGCAGTACTTC. V gene TRBV11-2 combines with J gene TRBJ2-7; D uncertain. The germline V and J ends were trimmed by 0 bases and 6 bases, with 9 bases remaining between them. CDR3 size: 13 residues. CDR1 and CDR2 from the germline V gene are SGHAT and FQNNGV.

Here the CDR3 reads CASSYRGQNTGELFF. CDR3 nucleotides: TGTGCCAGCAGTTACCGGGGCCAGAACACCGGGGAGCTGTTTTTT. The chain couples TRBV6-6 to TRBJ2-2; D assignment may be TRBD1 or TRBD2 (5 bases each). Germline CDR1 is MNHNY and CDR2 is SVGAGI (reference sequence). Trimming left V 2 bases short and J 1 base short, with 8 bases between. CDR3 size: 15 residues.